In this sample, the clone carrying this TCR beta chain turned up many times. Antigen unknown. These data originate in a study of blood T cells in healthy people across ages. Study-level findings and limits: Roughly linear age-related decline in beta diversity appeared, significant by age 40.

Alongside a J-beta primer mix, a sample-barcoded 5' primer served in a second PCR lasting about 7 to 12 cycles. TCRdb reprocessed the 5' RACE reads via MiXCR and lists one record per CDR3 protein. Of 1.5 million to 2 million distinct CDR3 sequences listed, 30% to 40% are singletons. V lost 0 bases, J lost 1 base, and 8 bases lay in between. The CDR3 is made up of 14 amino acids. Germline V gene data show CDR1 as SGHRS and CDR2 as YFSETQ. The source material was blood. The sequence was collected from a human donor in good health. The gene calls are TRBV5-1 and TRBJ2-7; D is ambiguous. Here the CDR3 reads CASSLGQPSYEQYF. CDR3 coding DNA: TGCGCCAGCAGCTTGGGGCAGCCATCCTACGAGCAGTACTTC.